Sequencing of this TCR beta chain was carried out in a study of blood T cell dynamics during melanoma immunotherapy. Findings and caveats of the study: The most clonal sorted CD8+ subset, immune-effector cells, was closest to cell-free DNA CDR3 sequences.

Produced via immunoSEQ multiplex PCR; TCRdb's table is partial and in-frame only. The sample carries around 990 clones, more than 70% recorded once. The time point denotes: week 3, after first cycle of checkpoint inhibitor. The CD3+ CD4- CD8+ CD45RA- CD45RO-high CD27- CCR7- memory phenotype defined TIE cells. This clone occurred once. Its matching antigen is unknown. The CDR3 totals 13 residues. V lost 5 bases and J 4 bases, leaving 12 bases between the germline ends. Germline CDR1 is SGHNT and CDR2 is YENEEA. The receptor's source is a human donor with melanoma. The rearrangement joins TRBV11-3 to TRBJ2-7; a weak D match, TRBD1 (6 bases). The sample consisted of CD8+ T cells from blood, taken from a patient treated with checkpoint blockade. The CDR3 sequence is CASSQGDRYEQYF. The CDR3 coding sequence is TGTGCCAGCAGCCAAGGTGACAGGTACGAGCAGTACTTC.